A selection of T cell receptor beta chains follows, all from one sample in a study of blood T cell repertoires in COVID-19. Using immunoSEQ multiplex PCR, the repertoire was profiled, and TCRdb retains in-frame clones only, with some absent. The top ten clones hold 1.9% of a sample with 250,000 to 300,000 clones, roughly 88% of them seen once. The sequencing sample was made of PBMCs or T cells enriched from blood (not recorded which). Receptor source: a woman in her forties or fifties who had recovered from COVID-19. Each CDR3 is given with its conserved first and last residue. Each record gives: clone size, J gene, V gene, D gene, CDR3 protein, CDR3 DNA. The D gene is left open where the match is weak. Rows give clone size only sometimes, using once, few, many, or a class for an expanded clone.

abundance: .; j_gene: TRBJ2-5; v_gene: TRBV7-7; d_gene: .; CDR3aa: CASSSIGGTDFEQGETQYF; CDR3nt: TGTGCTAGCAGCTCTATAGGAGGTACCGATTTCGAACAGGGAGAGACCCAGTACTTC
abundance: .; j_gene: TRBJ1-2; v_gene: TRBV5-1; d_gene: TRBD1; CDR3aa: CASSPDGQGNGYTF; CDR3nt: TGCGCCAGCAGCCCTGACGGACAGGGGAATGGCTACACCTTC
abundance: .; j_gene: TRBJ2-1; v_gene: TRBV5-1; d_gene: .; CDR3aa: CASSSGGYNEQFF; CDR3nt: TGCGCCAGCAGCTCCGGAGGGTACAATGAGCAGTTCTTC
abundance: .; j_gene: TRBJ1-1; v_gene: TRBV5-4; d_gene: .; CDR3aa: CASSSGQMNTEAFF; CDR3nt: TGTGCCAGCAGCTCTGGACAAATGAACACTGAAGCTTTCTTT
abundance: .; j_gene: TRBJ2-7; v_gene: TRBV10-2; d_gene: TRBD2; CDR3aa: CASTGLAAYEQYF; CDR3nt: TGCGCCAGCACTGGACTAGCGGCCTACGAGCAGTACTTC
abundance: .; j_gene: TRBJ1-2; v_gene: TRBV18; d_gene: TRBD1; CDR3aa: CASSPRDRANYGYTF; CDR3nt: TGTGCCAGCTCACCCCGGGACAGGGCTAACTATGGCTACACCTTC
abundance: .; j_gene: TRBJ2-3; v_gene: TRBV5-1; d_gene: TRBD2; CDR3aa: CASSVLAGADTQYF; CDR3nt: TGCGCCAGCAGCGTCCTAGCGGGCGCAGATACGCAGTATTTT
abundance: .; j_gene: TRBJ2-7; v_gene: TRBV28; d_gene: TRBD1; CDR3aa: CASLLRQGAYEQYF; CDR3nt: TGTGCCAGCCTCTTGCGACAGGGTGCGTACGAGCAGTACTTC
abundance: .; j_gene: TRBJ2-3; v_gene: TRBV2; d_gene: TRBD2; CDR3aa: CASSEKRLARGDTQYF; CDR3nt: TGTGCCAGCAGTGAGAAACGACTAGCGAGGGGAGATACGCAGTATTTT
abundance: .; j_gene: TRBJ1-1; v_gene: TRBV29-1; d_gene: .; CDR3aa: CSVAQGNTEAFF; CDR3nt: TGCAGCGTTGCACAGGGGAACACTGAAGCTTTCTTT
abundance: .; j_gene: TRBJ1-1; v_gene: TRBV28; d_gene: .; CDR3aa: CASRSGTEAFF; CDR3nt: TGTGCCAGCAGATCGGGAACTGAAGCTTTCTTT
abundance: .; j_gene: TRBJ2-1; v_gene: TRBV7-2; d_gene: TRBD1; CDR3aa: CASSNRGWEQFF; CDR3nt: TGTGCCAGCAGCAACAGGGGTTGGGAGCAGTTCTTC
abundance: .; j_gene: TRBJ1-5; v_gene: TRBV6-5; d_gene: .; CDR3aa: CASRAQGQPQHF; CDR3nt: TGTGCCAGCAGGGCCCAGGGCCAGCCCCAGCATTTT
abundance: few; j_gene: TRBJ1-5; v_gene: TRBV7-9; d_gene: .; CDR3aa: CASSLPHQPQHF; CDR3nt: TGTGCCAGCAGCCTACCCCATCAGCCCCAGCATTTT
abundance: .; j_gene: TRBJ2-7; v_gene: TRBV7-9; d_gene: .; CDR3aa: CASSLVRADKYF; CDR3nt: TGTGCCAGCAGCTTAGTCAGGGCGGACAAGTACTTC
abundance: .; j_gene: TRBJ1-6; v_gene: TRBV28; d_gene: .; CDR3aa: CASSLRLINSPLHF; CDR3nt: TGTGCCAGCAGTTTGAGACTGATTAATTCACCCCTCCACTTT
abundance: .; j_gene: TRBJ2-2; v_gene: TRBV6-5; d_gene: TRBD2; CDR3aa: CASERLAGMTGELFF; CDR3nt: TGTGCCAGCGAAAGACTAGCGGGAATGACCGGGGAGCTGTTTTTT
abundance: .; j_gene: TRBJ2-7; v_gene: TRBV10-2; d_gene: TRBD1; CDR3aa: CASSARDSYEQYF; CDR3nt: TGCGCCAGCAGTGCCCGGGACAGCTACGAGCAGTACTTC
abundance: .; j_gene: TRBJ2-2; v_gene: TRBV27; d_gene: TRBD2; CDR3aa: CASSPRASGTSNTGELFF; CDR3nt: TGTGCCAGCAGCCCGCGCGCTAGCGGAACATCGAACACCGGGGAGCTGTTTTTT
abundance: .; j_gene: TRBJ1-2; v_gene: TRBV5-1; d_gene: .; CDR3aa: CASSATSGPAGYGYTF; CDR3nt: TGCGCCAGCAGCGCAACTTCTGGACCGGCGGGCTATGGCTACACCTTC
abundance: .; j_gene: TRBJ2-3; v_gene: TRBV7-7; d_gene: .; CDR3aa: CASSLAPYSTDTQYF; CDR3nt: TGTGCTAGCAGCTTAGCGCCCTACAGCACAGATACGCAGTATTTT
abundance: .; j_gene: TRBJ2-1; v_gene: TRBV28; d_gene: .; CDR3aa: CASSLSGFGVNILPNEQFF; CDR3nt: TGTGCCAGCAGTTTATCGGGGTTTGGGGTCAACATCCTCCCCAATGAGCAGTTCTTC